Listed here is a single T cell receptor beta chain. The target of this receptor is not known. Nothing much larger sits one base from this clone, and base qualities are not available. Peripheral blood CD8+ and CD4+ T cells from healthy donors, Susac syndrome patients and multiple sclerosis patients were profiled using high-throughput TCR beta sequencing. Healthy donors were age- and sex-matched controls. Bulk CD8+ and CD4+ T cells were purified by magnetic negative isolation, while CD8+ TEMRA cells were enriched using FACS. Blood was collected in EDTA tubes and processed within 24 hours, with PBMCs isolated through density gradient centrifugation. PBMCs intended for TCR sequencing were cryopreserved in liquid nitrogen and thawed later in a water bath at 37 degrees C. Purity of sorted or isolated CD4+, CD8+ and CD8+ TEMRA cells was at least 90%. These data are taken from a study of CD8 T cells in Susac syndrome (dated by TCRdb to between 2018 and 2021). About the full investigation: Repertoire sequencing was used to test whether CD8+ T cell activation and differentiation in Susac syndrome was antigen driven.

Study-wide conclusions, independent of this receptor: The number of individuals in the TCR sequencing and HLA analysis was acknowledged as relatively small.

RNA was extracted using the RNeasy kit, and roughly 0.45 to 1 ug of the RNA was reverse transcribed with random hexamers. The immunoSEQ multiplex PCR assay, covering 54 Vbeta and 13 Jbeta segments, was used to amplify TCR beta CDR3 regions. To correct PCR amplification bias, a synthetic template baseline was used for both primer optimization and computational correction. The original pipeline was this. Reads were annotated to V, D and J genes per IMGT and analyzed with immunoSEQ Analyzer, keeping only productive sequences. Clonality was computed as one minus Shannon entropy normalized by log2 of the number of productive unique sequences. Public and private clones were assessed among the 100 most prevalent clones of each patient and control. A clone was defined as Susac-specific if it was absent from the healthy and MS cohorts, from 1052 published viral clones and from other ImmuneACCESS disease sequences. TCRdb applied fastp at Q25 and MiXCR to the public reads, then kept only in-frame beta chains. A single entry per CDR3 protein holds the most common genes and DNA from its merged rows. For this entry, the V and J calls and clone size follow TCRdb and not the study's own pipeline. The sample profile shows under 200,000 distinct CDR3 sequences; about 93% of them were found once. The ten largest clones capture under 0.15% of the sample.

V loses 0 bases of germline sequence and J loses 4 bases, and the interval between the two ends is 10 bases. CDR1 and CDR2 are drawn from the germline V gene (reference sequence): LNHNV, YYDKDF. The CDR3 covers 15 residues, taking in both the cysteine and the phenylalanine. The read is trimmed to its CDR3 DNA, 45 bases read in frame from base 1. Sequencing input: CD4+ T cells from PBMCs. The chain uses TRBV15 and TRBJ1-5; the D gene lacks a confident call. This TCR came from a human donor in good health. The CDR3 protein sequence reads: CATSRDSGLNQPQHF. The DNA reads TGTGCCACCAGCAGAGATTCTGGACTGAATCAGCCCCAGCATTTT. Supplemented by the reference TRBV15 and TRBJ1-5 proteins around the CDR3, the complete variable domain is DAMVIQNPRYQVTQFGKPVTLSCSQTLNHNVMYWYQQKSSQAPKLLFHYYDKDFNNEADTPDNFQSRRPNTSFCFLDIRSPGLGDTAMYLCATSRDSGLNQPQHFGDGTRLSIL.